What follows is one T cell receptor beta chain and its context. Its antigen remains unknown. This entry comes from a study of PD-1 blockade in classical Hodgkin lymphoma. Study outcomes and limitations: The study found that TCR diversity rose significantly by C4D1 in CD4+ but not CD8+ cells. The drivers behind the repertoire differences, possibly disease activity or prior therapy, remain undefined. Lower baseline TCR diversity was reported for newly diagnosed patients than for healthy donors.

The V gene's germline CDR1 is SGDLS and CDR2 YYNGEE. J gave up 4 bases and V 4 bases, and 9 bases lay outside the gene matches. The CDR3 runs 15 residues. Each and every patient relapsed after autologous stem cell transplantation, and patients got differing brentuximab vedotin exposure. Sequencing was performed with immunoSEQ multiplex PCR; in TCRdb, only in-frame clones are kept and a portion is missing. The sample comprises about 98,000 clones, roughly 92% of which are singletons, and 2.5% to 3.5% rests with the top ten. This sequence originates from a human donor with classical Hodgkin lymphoma. Sequences were derived from peripheral blood mononuclear cells (PBMCs), sampled at baseline. V gene TRBV9 combines with J gene TRBJ1-2, with 8 positions matching TRBD1. The CDR3, as DNA: TGTGCCAGCAGCCTCCGGACAGGGTCTGGCTATGGCTACACCTTC. This gives the protein CASSLRTGSGYGYTF.